This T cell receptor beta chain comes out of a study of shared clonotypes between healthy human individuals. Sequencing was performed with immunoSEQ multiplex PCR; in TCRdb, only in-frame clones are kept and a portion is missing. In the table there are approximately 2.1 million clones, 80% to 95% of which are singletons. CDR1 SGHRS and CDR2 YFSETQ come from the germline V gene. There are 16 residues in the CDR3. V was pared by 3 bases and J by 0 bases, with 13 bases between. Input material: naive CD4+ T cells from PBMCs. The sample's subset: CD45RA+ positively selected. The receptor comes from a man younger than 30 in good health. Some clones in this sample may be carry-over from other donors' samples. This chain joins TRBV5-1 and TRBJ2-1; D gene ambiguous. CDR3 sequence reads: CASSSSFQSSYNEQFF. In DNA form, the CDR3 reads TGCGCCAGCAGCTCCTCGTTCCAGAGCTCCTACAATGAGCAGTTCTTC.